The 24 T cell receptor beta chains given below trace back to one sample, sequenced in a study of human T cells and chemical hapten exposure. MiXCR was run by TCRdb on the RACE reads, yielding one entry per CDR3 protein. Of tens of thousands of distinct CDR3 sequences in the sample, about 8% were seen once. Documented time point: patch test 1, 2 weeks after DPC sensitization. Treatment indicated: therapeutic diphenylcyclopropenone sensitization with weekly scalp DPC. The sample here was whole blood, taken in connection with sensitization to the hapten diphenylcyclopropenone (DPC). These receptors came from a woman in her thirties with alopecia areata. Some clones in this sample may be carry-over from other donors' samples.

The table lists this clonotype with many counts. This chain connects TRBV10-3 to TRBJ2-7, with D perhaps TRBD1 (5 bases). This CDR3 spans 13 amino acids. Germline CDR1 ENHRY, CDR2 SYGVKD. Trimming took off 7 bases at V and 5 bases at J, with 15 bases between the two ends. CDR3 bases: TGTGCCATCAAGGGGTGGCAGGCCCACGAGCAGTACTTC. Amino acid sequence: CAIKGWQAHEQYF.

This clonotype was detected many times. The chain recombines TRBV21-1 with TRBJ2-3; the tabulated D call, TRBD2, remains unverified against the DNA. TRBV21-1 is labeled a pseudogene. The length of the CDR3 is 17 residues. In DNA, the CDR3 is TGTGCCAGCAGCAAACCCCTAGCGGCGGTGGTGTCAGATACGCAGTATTTT. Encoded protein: CASSKPLAAVVSDTQYF.

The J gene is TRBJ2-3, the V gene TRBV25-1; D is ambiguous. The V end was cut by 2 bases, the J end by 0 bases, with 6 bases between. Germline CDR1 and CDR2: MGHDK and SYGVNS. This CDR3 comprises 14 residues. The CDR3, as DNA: TGTGCCAGCAGTGAAAGCATTAGCACAGATACGCAGTATTTT. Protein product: CASSESISTDTQYF.

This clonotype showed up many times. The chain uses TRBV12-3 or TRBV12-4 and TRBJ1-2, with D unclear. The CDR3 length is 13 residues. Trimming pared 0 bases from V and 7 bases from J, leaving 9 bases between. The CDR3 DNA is TGTGCCAGCAGTTTAGCTAGTGTGGGTGGCTACACCTTC. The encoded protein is CASSLASVGGYTF.

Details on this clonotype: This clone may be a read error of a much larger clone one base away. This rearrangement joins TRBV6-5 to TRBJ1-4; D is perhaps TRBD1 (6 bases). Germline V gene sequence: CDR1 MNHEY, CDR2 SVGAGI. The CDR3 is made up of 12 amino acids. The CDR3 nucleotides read TGTGTCAGCAGTACAGGGAGGAAAAAACTGTTTTTT. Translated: CVSSTGRKKLFF.

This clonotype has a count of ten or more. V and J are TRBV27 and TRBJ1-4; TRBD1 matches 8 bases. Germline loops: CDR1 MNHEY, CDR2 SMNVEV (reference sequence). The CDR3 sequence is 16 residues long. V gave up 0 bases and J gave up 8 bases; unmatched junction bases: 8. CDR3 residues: CASSLSPRGRWEKLFF. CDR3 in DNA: TGTGCCAGCAGTTTATCCCCCAGGGGGCGTTGGGAAAAACTGTTTTTT.

CDR3 in DNA: TGTGCCAGCAGTATAGGTCCGGGACAGGGTTGTGAAAAACTGTTTTTT. Protein: CASSIGPGQGCEKLFF. The V and J genes are TRBV21-1 and TRBJ1-4; the DNA was not used to check the table's D call, TRBD1. TRBV21-1 is annotated as a pseudogene. The CDR3 is made up of 16 amino acids.

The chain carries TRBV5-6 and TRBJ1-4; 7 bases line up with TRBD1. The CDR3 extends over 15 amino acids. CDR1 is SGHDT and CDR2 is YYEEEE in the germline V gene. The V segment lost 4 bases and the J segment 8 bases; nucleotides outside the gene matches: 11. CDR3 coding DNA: TGTGCCAGCAGCCTACTCCAGGGGGGTCACGAAAAACTGTTTTTT. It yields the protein CASSLLQGGHEKLFF.

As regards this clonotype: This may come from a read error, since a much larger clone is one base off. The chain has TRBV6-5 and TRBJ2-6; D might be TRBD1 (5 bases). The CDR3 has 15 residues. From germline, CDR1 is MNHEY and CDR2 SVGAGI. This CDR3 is CASRRDSSGTNVLTF. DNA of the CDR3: TGTGCCAGCAGACGTGACAGCTCTGGGACCAACGTCCTGACTTTC.

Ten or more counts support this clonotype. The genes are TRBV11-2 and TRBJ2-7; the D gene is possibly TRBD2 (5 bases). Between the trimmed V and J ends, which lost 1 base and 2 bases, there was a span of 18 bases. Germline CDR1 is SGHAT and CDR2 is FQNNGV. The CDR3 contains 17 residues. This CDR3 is CASSLALLGARPYEQYF. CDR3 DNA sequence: TGTGCCAGCAGCTTAGCTCTGTTGGGAGCGAGGCCCTACGAGCAGTACTTC.

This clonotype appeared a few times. The CDR3 sequence: CSVRMQETQYF. As DNA, the CDR3 is TGCAGCGTTAGGATGCAAGAGACCCAGTACTTC. The rearrangement links TRBV29-1 to TRBJ2-5; D remains ambiguous. This CDR3 comprises 11 residues. The germline V and J ends were trimmed by 5 bases and 2 bases, with 6 bases remaining between them. Germline CDR1 SQVTM, CDR2 ANQGSEA.

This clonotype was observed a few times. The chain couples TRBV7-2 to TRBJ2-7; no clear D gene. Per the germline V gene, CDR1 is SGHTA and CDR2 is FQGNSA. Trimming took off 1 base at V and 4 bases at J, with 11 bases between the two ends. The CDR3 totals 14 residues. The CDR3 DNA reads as TGTGCCAGCAGCTTAGACGGCTTTGGGTACGAGCAGTACTTC. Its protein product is CASSLDGFGYEQYF.

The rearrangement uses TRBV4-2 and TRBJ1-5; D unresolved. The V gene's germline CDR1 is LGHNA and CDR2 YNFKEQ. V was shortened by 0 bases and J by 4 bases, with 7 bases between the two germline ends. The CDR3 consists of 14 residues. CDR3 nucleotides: TGTGCCAGCAGCCAAGACAGACTAAATCAGCCCCAGCATTTT. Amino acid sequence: CASSQDRLNQPQHF.

The CDR3 DNA is TGTGCCAGTAGTATGATGGACAAGTTAAACATTCAGTACTTC. Translating gives CASSMMDKLNIQYF. V gene TRBV19 combines with J gene TRBJ2-4; tentatively, D is TRBD1 (5 bases). The CDR3 extends over 14 amino acids. The V end lost 3 bases, the J end lost 6 bases, and 12 bases lay between the germline ends. Germline V gives CDR1 LNHDA, CDR2 SQIVND (reference sequence). The full variable domain, completed using reference TRBV19 and TRBJ2-4, is DGGITQSPKYLFRKEGQNVTLSCEQNLNHDAMYWYRQDPGQGLRLIYYSQIVNDFQKGDIAEGYSVSREKKESFPLTVTSAQKNPTAFYLCASSMMDKLNIQYFGAGTRLSVL.

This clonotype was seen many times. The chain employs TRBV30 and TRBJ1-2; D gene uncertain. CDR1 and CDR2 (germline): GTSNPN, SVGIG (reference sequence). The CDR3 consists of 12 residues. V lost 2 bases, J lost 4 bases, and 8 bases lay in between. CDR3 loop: CAWSRSGYGYTF. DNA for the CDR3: TGTGCCTGGAGTCGGTCGGGCTATGGCTACACCTTC.

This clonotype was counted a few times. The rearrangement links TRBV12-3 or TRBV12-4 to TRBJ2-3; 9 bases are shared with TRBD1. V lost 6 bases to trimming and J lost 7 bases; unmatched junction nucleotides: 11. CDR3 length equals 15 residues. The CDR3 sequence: CASRAGTGWRNTQYF. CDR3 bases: TGTGCCAGCAGAGCCGGGACAGGGTGGAGGAATACGCAGTATTTT.

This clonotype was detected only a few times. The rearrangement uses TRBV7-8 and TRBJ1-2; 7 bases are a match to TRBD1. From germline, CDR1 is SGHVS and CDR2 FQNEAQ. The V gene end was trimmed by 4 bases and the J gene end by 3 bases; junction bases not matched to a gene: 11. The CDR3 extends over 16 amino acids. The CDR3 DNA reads TGTGCCAGCAGCTCCCGGGACGACCAGGGGGACTATGGCTACACCTTC. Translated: CASSSRDDQGDYGYTF.

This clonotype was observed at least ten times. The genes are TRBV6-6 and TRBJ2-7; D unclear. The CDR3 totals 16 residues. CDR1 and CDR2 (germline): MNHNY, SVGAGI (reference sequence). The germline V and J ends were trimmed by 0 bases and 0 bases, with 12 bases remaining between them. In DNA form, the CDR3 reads TGTGCCAGCAGTTACTCGGCGGCACCCAACTCCTACGAGCAGTACTTC. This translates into CASSYSAAPNSYEQYF.

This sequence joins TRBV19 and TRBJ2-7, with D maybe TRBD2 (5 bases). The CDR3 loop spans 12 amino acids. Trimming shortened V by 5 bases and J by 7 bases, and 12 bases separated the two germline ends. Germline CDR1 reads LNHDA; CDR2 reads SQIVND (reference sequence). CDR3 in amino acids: CASSPTREEQYF. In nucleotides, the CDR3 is TGTGCCAGTAGTCCCACCCGGGAAGAGCAGTACTTC. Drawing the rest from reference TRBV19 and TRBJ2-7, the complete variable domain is DGGITQSPKYLFRKEGQNVTLSCEQNLNHDAMYWYRQDPGQGLRLIYYSQIVNDFQKGDIAEGYSVSREKKESFPLTVTSAQKNPTAFYLCASSPTREEQYFGPGTRLTVT.

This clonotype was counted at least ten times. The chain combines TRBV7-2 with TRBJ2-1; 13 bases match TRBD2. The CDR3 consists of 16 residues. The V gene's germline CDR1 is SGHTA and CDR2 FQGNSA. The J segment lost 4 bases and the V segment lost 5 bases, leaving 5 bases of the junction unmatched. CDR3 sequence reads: CASSPRLAGGYNEQFF. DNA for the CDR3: TGTGCCAGCAGCCCGAGACTAGCGGGGGGTTACAATGAGCAGTTCTTC.

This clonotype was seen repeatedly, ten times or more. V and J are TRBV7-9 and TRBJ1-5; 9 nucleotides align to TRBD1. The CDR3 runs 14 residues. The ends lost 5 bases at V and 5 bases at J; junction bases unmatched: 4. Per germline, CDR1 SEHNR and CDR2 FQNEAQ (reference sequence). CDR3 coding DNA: TGTGCCAGCAGCAAGGACAGGGGTTATCAGCCCCAGCATTTT. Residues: CASSKDRGYQPQHF.

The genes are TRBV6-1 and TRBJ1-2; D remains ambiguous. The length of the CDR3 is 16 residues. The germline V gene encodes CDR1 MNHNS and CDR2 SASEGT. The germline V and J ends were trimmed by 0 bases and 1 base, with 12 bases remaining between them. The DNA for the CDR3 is TGTGCCAGCAGTGAAGCGCTTAGGAGGTATAACTATGGCTACACCTTC. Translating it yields CASSEALRRYNYGYTF.

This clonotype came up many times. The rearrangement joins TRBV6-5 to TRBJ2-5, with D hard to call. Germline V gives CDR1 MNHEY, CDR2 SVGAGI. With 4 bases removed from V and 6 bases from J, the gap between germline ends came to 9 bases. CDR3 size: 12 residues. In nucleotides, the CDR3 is TGTGCCAGCAGTTTGGACCGAAAGACCCAGTACTTC. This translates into CASSLDRKTQYF.

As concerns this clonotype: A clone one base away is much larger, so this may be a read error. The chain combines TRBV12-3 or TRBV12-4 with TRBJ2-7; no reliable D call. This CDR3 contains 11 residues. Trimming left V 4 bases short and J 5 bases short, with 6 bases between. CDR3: CASSCFDEQYF. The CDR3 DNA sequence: TGTGCCAGCAGTTGTTTCGACGAGCAGTACTTC.